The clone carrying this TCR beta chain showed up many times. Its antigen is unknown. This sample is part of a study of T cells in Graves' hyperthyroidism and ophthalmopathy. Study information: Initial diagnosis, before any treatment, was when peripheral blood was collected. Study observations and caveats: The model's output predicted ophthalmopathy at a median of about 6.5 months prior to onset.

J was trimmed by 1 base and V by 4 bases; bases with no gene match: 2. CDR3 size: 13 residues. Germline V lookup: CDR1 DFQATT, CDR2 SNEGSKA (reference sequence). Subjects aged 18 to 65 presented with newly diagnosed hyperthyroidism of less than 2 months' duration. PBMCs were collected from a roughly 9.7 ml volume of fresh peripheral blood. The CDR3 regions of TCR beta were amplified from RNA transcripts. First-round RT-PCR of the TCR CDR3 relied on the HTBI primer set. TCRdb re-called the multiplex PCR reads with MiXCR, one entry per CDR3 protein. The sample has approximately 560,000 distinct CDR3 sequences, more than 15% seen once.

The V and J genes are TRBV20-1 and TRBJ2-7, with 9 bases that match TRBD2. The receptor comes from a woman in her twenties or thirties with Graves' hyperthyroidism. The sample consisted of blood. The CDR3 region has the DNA TGCAGTGCTACTAGCGGGGTATCCTACGAGCAGTACTTC. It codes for CSATSGVSYEQYF.